These T cell receptor beta chains were read from a single sample in a study of blood T cell repertoires in COVID-19. Clones were sequenced by immunoSEQ multiplex PCR, and TCRdb holds only the in-frame ones, with some missing. The table includes roughly 150,000 clones, 88% detected once. The source material was peripheral blood. The receptors derive from a human donor in a cohort sampled during active COVID-19. Each CDR3 is given without its conserved first and last residue.

V,CDR3
TRBV29-1,SVGGRSEQF
TRBV5-4,ASSRGQGNTDTQY
TRBV18,ASSRLRGPNTEAF
TRBV4-3,ASSQDSGWAYNEQF
TRBV7-9,ASSSEGGQGIGYGYT
TRBV5-1,ASSLGAGNEKLF
TRBV2,ASRQSSNQPQH
TRBV3-1/TRBV3-2,ASSPGLPGHNSPLH
TRBV5-5,ASSLGTGRAYGYT
TRBV3-1/TRBV3-2,ASSQQGTGKSPLH
TRBV30,AWSSGDYNSPLH
TRBV9,ASSVGLAGGGTQY
TRBV3-1/TRBV3-2,ASSQGRMNTEAF
TRBV3-1/TRBV3-2,ASRPVGGGTEAF
TRBV5-1,ASSLRQGFGTGELF
TRBV11-2,ASSPPSSIYEQY
TRBV5-1,ASSRDTSRGEQF
TRBV9,ASSAGAVTEAF
TRBV6-5,ASSYRDRGVYEQY
TRBV19,ASSITRTGDHEQY
TRBV5-5,ASSRQGGVGSNTEAF
TRBV6-2/TRBV6-3,ASSSFGQGLNYGYT
TRBV7-3,ASSLNPAGWDGYT
TRBV18,ASSPLSPGITDTQY
TRBV6-5,ASINRGRSSGYT
TRBV6-5,ASGRWNTEAF
TRBV18,ASSPGGSSGNTIY
TRBV6-5,ASRAPQGLSYGYT
TRBV3-1/TRBV3-2,ASSQEETGGGYNEQF
TRBV4-3,ASSQDPGQEFYGYT
TRBV30,AWVRVSYGYT
TRBV7-8,ASSSGTGRETQY
TRBV29-1,SVEVFKRISSYNEQF
TRBV27,ASTLGTSGAGELF
TRBV30,AWSVRGGFHYEQY
TRBV7-2,ASSRTGQGHQPQH
TRBV10-3,AISEDRVNQPQH
TRBV19,ASSIGRRGQETQY
TRBV25-1,ASSVAGMVYGYT
TRBV5-1,ASSSGLSTSGTSYNEQF
TRBV5-1,ASSFGDSNQPQH
TRBV7-2,ASSLGSGSEPQH
TRBV30,AWIGVPAF
TRBV11-2,ASSLIGSGYT